This TCR beta chain was identified during a study of CXCR3-negative and CXCR3-positive naive CD8 T cells. Within the CD8+ T cell compartment, naive cells were CD45RO-CCR7+CD27+CD95-. This CDR3 spans 14 amino acids. Looked up from germline, CDR1 is LGHDT and CDR2 is YNNKEL (reference sequence). UMI-tagged TRB cDNA libraries were built via 5' RACE. TCRdb reprocessed the 5' RACE reads; each CDR3 protein has one entry and no DNA is given. This repertoire includes 100,000 to 150,000 distinct CDR3 sequences. The TCR sequence derives from a human donor in good health. Some clones in this sample may be carry-over from other donors' samples. Sequenced: naive CXCR3- CD8+ T cells from blood. Specified subset: CD45RO-CCR7+CD27+CD95- naive CD8+ T cells lacking CXCR3 (TNR3-). The J gene is TRBJ2-1, the V gene TRBV3-1; TCRdb's D gene call, TRBD1, goes unchecked for lack of DNA. This CDR3 is CASSQGTGYHEQFF.